Listed below are T cell receptor beta chains from one sample, sequenced in a study of T cells after yellow fever vaccination. TCRdb re-analysed the 5' RACE reads in MiXCR, keeping a single row per CDR3 protein. The data contain some 120,000 distinct CDR3 sequences, approximately 7% of them singletons. Sample: CD4+ T cells sorted from PBMCs, taken 10 to 11 days after the first yellow fever vaccination. The receptors derive from a man younger than 35 who received the YFV17D yellow fever vaccine. Each CDR3 is given without its conserved first and last residue. D genes are given only for firm matches. Clone size is not always given. Where it is, it says once, few, many or a class for expanded clones.

TRBD2,many,TRBJ2-3,TRBV20-1,SAGRTSGGTDTQY
NA,many,TRBJ1-6,TRBV7-2,ASSLVNRYNSPLH
NA,few,TRBJ1-1,TRBV20-1,SASRGGNTEAF
NA,many,TRBJ2-3,TRBV20-1,SAHGGGGLSTDTQY
NA,many,TRBJ2-7,TRBV12-3/TRBV12-4,ASSPRPTKDYEQY
NA,NA,TRBJ2-2,TRBV5-4,ASSLGAAGELF
NA,many,TRBJ2-5,TRBV20-1,SARDPLGLETQY
NA,many,TRBJ2-2,TRBV2,ASKVANTGELF
NA,many,TRBJ2-5,TRBV5-1,ASSLGSSRETQY
NA,many,TRBJ2-2,TRBV5-1,ASREGPKNTGELF
TRBD2,NA,TRBJ2-3,TRBV12-3/TRBV12-4,ASSRRQRLAGSTDTQY
NA,many,TRBJ1-2,TRBV4-1,ASSQPDPLNYGYT
NA,many,TRBJ1-2,TRBV6-5,ASSYWGKGDYGYT
NA,few,TRBJ1-5,TRBV7-2,ASSPESRVGLH
NA,many,TRBJ2-5,TRBV7-3,ASSPRGSWGQETQY
TRBD2,NA,TRBJ2-5,TRBV11-2,ASSLDQAGGPIGATQY
NA,many,TRBJ1-5,TRBV9,ASSNGRGNQPQH
TRBD2,many,TRBJ2-5,TRBV20-1,SARDRIWLAGQTQY
NA,many,TRBJ2-7,TRBV5-1,ASSLRLGNYEQY
TRBD2,many,TRBJ2-1,TRBV4-2,ASSQLAGGSYNEQF
NA,many,TRBJ2-2,TRBV9,ASSEAANTGELF
NA,many,TRBJ2-1,TRBV7-9,ASSKYGSSYNEQF
NA,many,TRBJ2-5,TRBV7-7,ASSLESAVQETQY
TRBD1,NA,TRBJ1-6,TRBV5-4,ASSWGQDNSPLH
TRBD2,few,TRBJ2-3,TRBV7-2,ASSLGLAGGIDTQY
TRBD1,many,TRBJ1-2,TRBV7-8,ASSLASRGDRGGYT
NA,many,TRBJ2-5,TRBV9,ASSVATGIRETQY
NA,many,TRBJ1-5,TRBV20-1,SASGGEIRSNQPQH
TRBD1,many,TRBJ1-1,TRBV9,ASTRDRANTEAF
NA,many,TRBJ1-3,TRBV21-1,ASSKTARNTIY
TRBD2,NA,TRBJ2-1,TRBV5-1,ASRTGTSSLGNEQF
NA,NA,TRBJ2-3,TRBV20-1,SVRRWRQGGTDTQY
TRBD1,many,TRBJ2-1,TRBV27,ASKPFRDSSYNEQF
NA,few,TRBJ2-1,TRBV2,ASSGATTDEQF
TRBD1,many,TRBJ1-3,TRBV18,ATGTAGNTIY
NA,few,TRBJ2-5,TRBV18,ASSPRNIQETQY
NA,NA,TRBJ1-2,TRBV29-1,SVAPYGYT
TRBD2,few,TRBJ2-5,TRBV4-1,ASSRRLTGGQETQY
NA,NA,TRBJ2-5,TRBV7-2,ASSPDVRGKTQY
TRBD2,many,TRBJ2-2,TRBV6-2/TRBV6-3,ASSYAGANTGELF
TRBD2,many,TRBJ2-7,TRBV12-3/TRBV12-4,ASSFSGGPYEQY
NA,many,TRBJ2-3,TRBV6-2/TRBV6-3,ASSDRSGLPEDTQY
TRBD1,many,TRBJ2-5,TRBV5-1,ASSSLGTGEETQY
TRBD1,few,TRBJ2-1,TRBV23-1,ASSPGQDNEQF
NA,many,TRBJ2-7,TRBV6-2/TRBV6-3,ASTQGYEQY
NA,many,TRBJ1-5,TRBV24-1,ATSDAGTYQPQH
TRBD2,many,TRBJ2-1,TRBV5-1,ASSSARTSGTYNEQF
TRBD2,many,TRBJ2-1,TRBV30,AWSSGLAGRGEQF
NA,many,TRBJ1-1,TRBV7-2,ASSLRAGSVDEAF
NA,many,TRBJ2-2,TRBV7-2,ASSRVAGNTGELF